This is a list of T cell receptor beta chains from one sample in a study of tissue T cells after allogeneic stem cell transplantation. Using immunoSEQ multiplex PCR, the repertoire was profiled, and TCRdb retains in-frame clones only, with some absent. The sample records hundreds of clones, about four fifths being singletons. The material sequenced was liver tissue, taken at autopsy. The source is a male patient aged 40-70 years with steroid-refractory graft-versus-host disease after an allogeneic stem cell transplant. The T cells may partly be graft donor cells. The CDR3 runs from the conserved cysteine through the conserved F or W. D genes are given only for firm matches. The size of a clone is reported for some rows only, either as once, few or many, or as a class for expanded clones.

clone_size j_call v_call d_call cdr3_aa cdr3_nt
. TRBJ2-5 TRBV5-5 TRBD1 CASSLEGQIQETQYF TGTGCCAGCAGCTTGGAGGGACAGATTCAAGAGACCCAGTACTTC
few TRBJ1-2 TRBV27 . CASSLSPGVWGYTF TGTGCCAGCAGTTTATCGCCGGGGGTGTGGGGCTACACCTTC
few TRBJ2-7 TRBV9 TRBD1 CASSVAGQSYSYEQYF TGTGCCAGCAGCGTAGCGGGACAGAGTTACTCCTACGAGCAGTACTTC
. TRBJ2-1 TRBV4-1 TRBD2 CASSQEEQRGGGEQFF TGCGCCAGCAGCCAAGAAGAACAGCGGGGGGGTGGTGAGCAGTTCTTC
. TRBJ1-2 TRBV29-1 . CSARGGSDYGYTF TGCAGCGCTAGGGGGGGCTCGGACTATGGCTACACCTTC
. TRBJ1-1 TRBV5-1 TRBD1 CASRYTGGGAEAFF TGCGCCAGCAGGTACACAGGGGGCGGGGCTGAAGCTTTCTTT
. TRBJ1-2 TRBV30 . CAWVESTNYGYTF TGTGCCTGGGTGGAGTCAACAAACTATGGCTACACCTTC
. TRBJ1-1 TRBV28 . CASSTGTLQRGTEAFF TGTGCCAGCAGTACCGGGACACTCCAGCGGGGCACTGAAGCTTTCTTT
. TRBJ2-7 TRBV11-2 . CASSLVGQASEQYF TGTGCCAGCAGCTTAGTTGGGCAGGCTAGCGAGCAGTACTTC
once TRBJ2-3 TRBV4-1 TRBD2 CASSHREGGTTDTQYF TGCGCCAGCAGCCATCGGGAGGGGGGGACCACAGATACGCAGTATTTT
. TRBJ2-3 TRBV27 . CASSSPPDTQYF TGTGCCAGCAGTTCCCCGCCGGATACGCAGTATTTT
few TRBJ1-2 TRBV5-4 . CASSLSGAPLYGYTF TGTGCCAGCAGCTTGTCCGGAGCCCCCTTATATGGCTACACCTTC
. TRBJ2-7 TRBV19 . CASSSNPGGEQYF TGTGCCAGTAGCTCAAACCCCGGGGGCGAGCAGTACTTC
. TRBJ1-4 TRBV19 . CASLNRDGSSEKLFF TGTGCCAGTCTGAACCGAGACGGGAGCTCCGAAAAACTGTTTTTT
. TRBJ1-3 TRBV4-1 TRBD1 CASSQEQGAGNTIYF TGCGCCAGCAGCCAAGAACAGGGGGCCGGAAACACCATATATTTT
. TRBJ1-1 TRBV9 . CASSALRGNTEAFF TGTGCCAGCAGCGCCCTCCGGGGGAACACTGAAGCTTTCTTT
. TRBJ2-3 TRBV3-1/TRBV3-2 . CASSQEVRGWDTQYF TGTGCCAGCAGCCAAGAGGTTAGAGGGTGGGATACGCAGTATTTT
. TRBJ1-1 TRBV5-1 . CASSLDGIGTTEAFF TGCGCCAGCAGCCTGGACGGAATAGGGACCACTGAAGCTTTCTTT
once TRBJ2-7 TRBV28 TRBD2 CASSLSGGRLYEQYF TGTGCCAGCAGTTTATCCGGGGGGAGGCTATACGAGCAGTACTTC
. TRBJ2-3 TRBV12-3/TRBV12-4 . CASSYAAGDTQYF TGTGCCAGCAGTTACGCCGCAGGAGATACGCAGTATTTT
. TRBJ1-1 TRBV4-3 . CASITISAEQGLAFF TGCGCCAGCATCACAATATCAGCTGAACAGGGTTTAGCTTTCTTT
. TRBJ1-6 TRBV19 . CASSIRPSYNSPLHF TGTGCCAGTAGTATACGACCCTCCTATAATTCACCCCTCCACTTT
. TRBJ2-7 TRBV6-5 . CASRQEGYYEQYF TGTGCCAGCAGACAGGAGGGCTACTACGAGCAGTACTTC
. TRBJ2-7 TRBV4-3 TRBD2 CASSPVGAGGTYEQYF TGCGCCAGCAGCCCCGTAGGGGCGGGGGGTACCTACGAGCAGTACTTC
. TRBJ2-1 TRBV4-3 . CASSPHGVSGPDEQFF TGCGCCAGCAGCCCCCACGGGGTATCGGGGCCCGATGAGCAGTTCTTC
once TRBJ2-5 TRBV18 TRBD1 CASSPLGQGGQETQYF TGTGCCAGCTCACCACTGGGACAGGGGGGACAAGAGACCCAGTACTTC
. TRBJ2-3 TRBV24-1 TRBD2 CATAGLAGSFTDTQYF TGTGCCACCGCAGGACTAGCGGGTTCTTTTACAGATACGCAGTATTTT
few TRBJ2-5 TRBV7-9 . CASSSRDPIDIVQETQYF TGTGCCAGCAGCTCTAGGGACCCCATAGATATTGTACAAGAGACCCAGTACTTC
. TRBJ2-2 TRBV27 TRBD1 CASCRGLNTGELFF TGTGCCAGCTGCAGGGGGCTGAACACCGGGGAGCTGTTTTTT
. TRBJ1-5 TRBV30 . CAWSPGSDQPQHF TGTGCCTGGAGTCCCGGATCGGATCAGCCCCAGCATTTT
. TRBJ2-1 TRBV4-3 . CASSHRGPQSSYNEQFF TGCGCCAGCAGCCACAGGGGACCCCAAAGCTCCTACAATGAGCAGTTCTTC
. TRBJ2-7 TRBV9 . CASSVGGESSYEQYF TGTGCCAGCAGCGTAGGAGGTGAGAGCTCCTACGAGCAGTACTTC
. TRBJ2-3 TRBV27 TRBD2 CASSRRAGGIADTQYF TGTGCCAGCAGCCGCCGAGCGGGGGGAATCGCAGATACGCAGTATTTT
few TRBJ1-5 TRBV5-5 TRBD1 CASSLSGTGVQPQHF TGTGCCAGCAGCTTGTCAGGGACAGGGGTTCAGCCCCAGCATTTT
. TRBJ1-1 TRBV6-2/TRBV6-3 . CASSYLNTEAFF TGTGCCAGCAGTTACCTGAACACTGAAGCTTTCTTT
. TRBJ2-7 TRBV5-6 . CASSLLGAYEQYF TGTGCCAGCAGCTTGCTGGGGGCCTACGAGCAGTACTTC
. TRBJ2-1 TRBV27 TRBD2 CASSSGLARNEQFF TGTGCCAGCAGTTCGGGACTAGCGCGGAATGAGCAGTTCTTC
. TRBJ1-6 TRBV14 . CASSQAFNSPLHF TGTGCCAGCAGCCAAGCCTTTAATTCACCCCTCCACTTT
. TRBJ1-2 TRBV5-4 . CASSLGGHQAGGGYTF TGTGCCAGCAGCTTGGGAGGCCACCAGGCGGGGGGGGGCTACACCTTC
. TRBJ2-7 TRBV24-1 . CATSDLGCYEQYF TGTGCCACCAGTGATTTGGGATGCTACGAGCAGTACTTC
. TRBJ1-1 TRBV5-1 . CASSMRDRNTEAFF TGCGCCAGCAGCATGCGTGACAGGAACACTGAAGCTTTCTTT
. TRBJ1-5 TRBV27 . CASSRSPGPGQPQHF TGTGCCAGCAGTCGATCTCCCGGCCCGGGTCAGCCCCAGCATTTT
. TRBJ1-5 TRBV4-1 TRBD1 CASSQYGSDRVGQPQHF TGCGCCAGCAGCCAATATGGATCGGACAGGGTAGGCCAGCCCCAGCATTTT
. TRBJ2-7 TRBV7-2 . CASKAGYSYEQYF TGTGCCAGCAAGGCAGGATACTCCTACGAGCAGTACTTC
. TRBJ1-1 TRBV20-1 . CSASKASGTEAFF TGCAGTGCTAGTAAGGCCAGTGGCACTGAAGCTTTCTTT
. TRBJ1-4 TRBV4-2 . CASSQMGEKLFF TGTGCCAGCAGCCAAATGGGGGAAAAACTGTTTTTT
. TRBJ2-7 TRBV2 . CASSEWQGNEQYF TGTGCCAGCAGTGAATGGCAGGGGAATGAGCAGTACTTC
. TRBJ2-2 TRBV4-1 . CASRWDTGELFF TGCGCCAGCAGGTGGGACACCGGGGAGCTGTTTTTT
. TRBJ1-2 TRBV13 TRBD1 CASSLGTGVTNYGYTF TGTGCCAGCAGCCTAGGGACAGGGGTCACTAACTATGGCTACACCTTC
. TRBJ1-2 TRBV7-3 TRBD1 CASSIGQGDRYGYTF TGTGCCAGCAGCATCGGACAGGGGGACCGCTATGGCTACACCTTC
. TRBJ2-1 TRBV5-4 . CASSLDYNEQFF TGTGCCAGCAGCTTGGACTACAATGAGCAGTTCTTC
. TRBJ2-1 TRBV7-2 . CASSATGQRYNEQFF TGTGCCAGCAGCGCGACAGGTCAACGCTACAATGAGCAGTTCTTC
. TRBJ1-4 TRBV6-1 . CASSDEDGEKLFF TGTGCCAGCAGTGATGAGGATGGCGAAAAACTGTTTTTT
. TRBJ1-5 TRBV18 . CASSPDEDPGVAQHF TGTGCCAGCTCACCTGATGAGGACCCGGGCGTTGCCCAGCATTTT
. TRBJ2-4 TRBV5-1 . CASSFGTRTKNIQYF TGCGCCAGCAGCTTTGGGACTCGAACCAAAAACATTCAGTACTTC